A single TCR beta chain is shown here with its context. The data stem from a study of blood T cell repertoires in COVID-19. Living in about two dozen US areas, the participants were between 18 and 89 years of age. Assay used: immunoSEQ multiplex PCR; TCRdb lists only in-frame clones, some missing. The sample has around 260,000 clones, more than 80% seen once; the top ten hold 0.95% to 1.3%. The CDR3 runs 13 residues. The germline gives CDR1 SNHLY, CDR2 FYNNEI. The V end lost 5 bases, the J end lost 7 bases, and 12 bases lay between the germline ends. The chain joins TRBV2 to TRBJ1-3, with D unresolved. This sequence was found in a woman in her twenties or thirties who had recovered from COVID-19. Material: PBMCs or T cells enriched from blood (not recorded which). CDR3 residues: CASSNGARNTIYF. For the CDR3, the DNA is TGTGCCAGCAGTAACGGTGCTCGGAACACCATATATTTT.